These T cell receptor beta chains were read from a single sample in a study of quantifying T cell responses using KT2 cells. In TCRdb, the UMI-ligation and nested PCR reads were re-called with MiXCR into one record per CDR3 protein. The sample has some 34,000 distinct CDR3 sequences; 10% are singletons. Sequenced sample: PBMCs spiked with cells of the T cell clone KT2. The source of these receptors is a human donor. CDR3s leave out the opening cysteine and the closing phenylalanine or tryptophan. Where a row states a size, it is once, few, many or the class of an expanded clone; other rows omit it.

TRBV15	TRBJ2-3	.	ATSRGTRTDTQY
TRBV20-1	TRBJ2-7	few	SARFGDRGYSEQY
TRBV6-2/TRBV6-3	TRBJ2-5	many	ASSYGQETQY
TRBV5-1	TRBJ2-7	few	ASSSTGSYEQY
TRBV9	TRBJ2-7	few	ASSYERSDYEQY
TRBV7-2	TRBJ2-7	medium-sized	ASSLREPYEQY
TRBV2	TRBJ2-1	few	ASNQGVGNNEQF
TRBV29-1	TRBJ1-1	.	SFSPPYDEAF
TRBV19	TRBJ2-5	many	ASSRVPETQY
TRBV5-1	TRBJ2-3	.	ASSLSTSGDTQY
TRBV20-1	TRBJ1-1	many	SAQGPLNTEAF
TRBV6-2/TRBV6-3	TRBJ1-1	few	ASRTETEAF
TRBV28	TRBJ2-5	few	ASRRANGEETQY
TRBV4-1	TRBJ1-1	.	ASSQATDTEAF
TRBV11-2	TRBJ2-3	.	ASSLGGGARDTQY
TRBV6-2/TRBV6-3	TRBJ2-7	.	ASSTHRVQGQY
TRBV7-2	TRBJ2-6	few	ASSLAEGAGANVLT
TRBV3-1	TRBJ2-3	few	ASSRREPYTDTQY
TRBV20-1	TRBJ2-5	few	SARDGPQETQY
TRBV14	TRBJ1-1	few	ASSQLSFRDRARVSTEAF
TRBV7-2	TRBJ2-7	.	ASSLSGTVSYEQY
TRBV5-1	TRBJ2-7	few	ASSLAGGGSSYEQY
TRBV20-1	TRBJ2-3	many	SARDTGLDTQY
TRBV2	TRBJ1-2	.	ASSPPGGRTNYGYT
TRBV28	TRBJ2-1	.	ASSQRQGPYNEQF
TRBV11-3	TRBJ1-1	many	ASSLEGPMNTEAF
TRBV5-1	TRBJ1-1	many	ASSLDEGGYTEAF
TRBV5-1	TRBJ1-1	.	ASSLEGGRTEAF
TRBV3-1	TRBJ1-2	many	ASSQESQGRANYGYT
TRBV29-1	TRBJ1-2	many	SVGGNYGYT
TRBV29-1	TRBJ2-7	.	SVEASDSYEQY
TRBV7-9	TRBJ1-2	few	ASTDSFYGYT
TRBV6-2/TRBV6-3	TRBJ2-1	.	ASRRTGHEQF
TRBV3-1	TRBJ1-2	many	ASSQGPDKIYGYT
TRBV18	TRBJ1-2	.	ASSPLRAGVPPNYGYT
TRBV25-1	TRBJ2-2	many	ATQGPGGENTGELF
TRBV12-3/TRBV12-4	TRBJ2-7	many	ASSRGQAHEQY
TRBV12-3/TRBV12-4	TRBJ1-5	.	ASKRTGHNQPQH